The rows below give T cell receptor beta chains drawn from one sample of a study of blood T cell repertoires in COVID-19. The table came from immunoSEQ multiplex PCR; TCRdb's copy has only in-frame clones and leaves some out. The sample includes 200,000 or so clones, around 81% of them seen just once. Source material: PBMCs or T cells enriched from blood (not recorded which). These receptors came from a man aged 35-49 years who had recovered from COVID-19. Each CDR3 is given with its conserved first and last residue. Fields, in order: clone size, J gene, V gene, D gene, CDR3 protein, CDR3 DNA. A D gene is named only where the DNA matches it firmly. The size entry is marked missing in some rows and otherwise reads once, few, many or a size class.

abundance: NA
j_gene: TRBJ1-3
v_gene: TRBV4-1
d_gene: NA
CDR3aa: CASSQEGWGGYAGNTIYF
CDR3nt: TGCGCCAGCAGCCAAGAAGGTTGGGGGGGTTACGCTGGAAACACCATATATTTT

abundance: few
j_gene: TRBJ1-1
v_gene: TRBV5-1
d_gene: NA
CDR3aa: CASSLTQGQMNTEAFF
CDR3nt: TGCGCCAGCAGCTTGACGCAGGGGCAAATGAACACTGAAGCTTTCTTT

abundance: once
j_gene: TRBJ1-6
v_gene: TRBV9
d_gene: NA
CDR3aa: CASSGEAGKLTSPLHF
CDR3nt: TGTGCCAGCAGCGGGGAGGCGGGGAAATTGACCTCACCCCTCCACTTT

abundance: NA
j_gene: TRBJ1-2
v_gene: TRBV7-8
d_gene: TRBD1
CDR3aa: CASSLLVLGQAKNGYTF
CDR3nt: TGTGCCAGCAGCTTATTAGTCTTGGGACAGGCTAAAAATGGCTACACCTTC

abundance: NA
j_gene: TRBJ1-2
v_gene: TRBV2
d_gene: TRBD1
CDR3aa: CASREEGQGTYGYTF
CDR3nt: TGTGCCAGCAGGGAAGAGGGACAGGGGACATATGGCTACACCTTC

abundance: few
j_gene: TRBJ1-6
v_gene: TRBV18
d_gene: NA
CDR3aa: CASSPISGSYNSPLHF
CDR3nt: TGTGCCAGCTCACCGATCAGCGGCTCCTATAATTCACCCCTCCACTTT

abundance: few
j_gene: TRBJ1-6
v_gene: TRBV19
d_gene: NA
CDR3aa: CASSRRFGDNSPLHF
CDR3nt: TGTGCCAGTTCTCGCAGGTTCGGCGATAATTCACCCCTCCACTTT

abundance: few
j_gene: TRBJ1-2
v_gene: TRBV7-2
d_gene: TRBD1
CDR3aa: CASSLPGTAYGYTF
CDR3nt: TGTGCCAGCAGCTTACCCGGGACAGCATATGGCTACACCTTC

abundance: NA
j_gene: TRBJ2-2
v_gene: TRBV24-1
d_gene: TRBD1
CDR3aa: CATSDLGQGVNTGELFF
CDR3nt: TGTGCCACCAGTGATTTGGGACAGGGGGTTAACACCGGGGAGCTGTTTTTT

abundance: NA
j_gene: TRBJ2-7
v_gene: TRBV2
d_gene: NA
CDR3aa: CASVRSYEQYF
CDR3nt: TGTGCCAGCGTAAGGAGCTACGAGCAGTACTTC

abundance: NA
j_gene: TRBJ1-1
v_gene: TRBV9
d_gene: NA
CDR3aa: CASSVGTDTEAFF
CDR3nt: TGTGCCAGCAGCGTAGGTACTGACACTGAAGCTTTCTTT

abundance: NA
j_gene: TRBJ1-5
v_gene: TRBV12-5
d_gene: TRBD1
CDR3aa: CASGSKRQGTVENQPQHF
CDR3nt: TGTGCTAGTGGTTCGAAAAGACAGGGGACTGTCGAGAATCAGCCCCAGCATTTT

abundance: few
j_gene: TRBJ1-3
v_gene: TRBV2
d_gene: TRBD1
CDR3aa: CASSLGTGEGNTIYF
CDR3nt: TGTGCCAGCAGCCTCGGGACAGGGGAAGGAAACACCATATATTTT

abundance: NA
j_gene: TRBJ2-1
v_gene: TRBV6-5
d_gene: NA
CDR3aa: CASRSGSGVEQFF
CDR3nt: TGTGCCAGCAGAAGCGGCAGCGGTGTTGAGCAGTTCTTC

abundance: NA
j_gene: TRBJ1-6
v_gene: TRBV5-1
d_gene: NA
CDR3aa: CASSLEVASGFGSPLHF
CDR3nt: TGCGCCAGCAGCTTGGAAGTAGCGTCCGGCTTTGGGTCACCCCTCCACTTT

abundance: NA
j_gene: TRBJ1-5
v_gene: TRBV18
d_gene: TRBD1
CDR3aa: CASSPTPGTEYSNQPQHF
CDR3nt: TGTGCCAGCTCACCCACCCCCGGGACAGAGTATAGCAATCAGCCCCAGCATTTT

abundance: NA
j_gene: TRBJ1-5
v_gene: TRBV28
d_gene: TRBD1
CDR3aa: CASSLGTGLGPQHF
CDR3nt: TGTGCCAGCAGTTTAGGGACAGGGCTCGGTCCCCAGCATTTT

abundance: NA
j_gene: TRBJ2-1
v_gene: TRBV4-1
d_gene: NA
CDR3aa: CASSPGPGSSYNEQFF
CDR3nt: TGCGCCAGCAGCCCCGGTCCGGGGTCCTCCTACAATGAGCAGTTCTTC

abundance: NA
j_gene: TRBJ1-1
v_gene: TRBV12-3/TRBV12-4
d_gene: NA
CDR3aa: CASSLVGNTEAFF
CDR3nt: TGTGCCAGCAGTTTAGTCGGGAACACTGAAGCTTTCTTT

abundance: NA
j_gene: TRBJ2-5
v_gene: TRBV4-1
d_gene: NA
CDR3aa: CASSQDPAGAPTQYF
CDR3nt: TGCGCCAGCAGCCAAGATCCCGCGGGTGCCCCGACCCAGTACTTC

abundance: NA
j_gene: TRBJ2-3
v_gene: TRBV19
d_gene: TRBD2
CDR3aa: CASSIAPRGGAFTDTQYF
CDR3nt: TGTGCCAGTAGTATAGCCCCCCGCGGGGGGGCTTTCACAGATACGCAGTATTTT

abundance: NA
j_gene: TRBJ1-6
v_gene: TRBV6-5
d_gene: NA
CDR3aa: CASRDGRGRNPPLHF
CDR3nt: TGTGCCAGCAGGGACGGGAGGGGCCGAAATCCACCCCTCCACTTT

abundance: NA
j_gene: TRBJ2-1
v_gene: TRBV9
d_gene: NA
CDR3aa: CASSHDLGANEQFF
CDR3nt: TGTGCCAGCAGCCACGACCTGGGGGCCAATGAGCAGTTCTTC

abundance: NA
j_gene: TRBJ1-2
v_gene: TRBV18
d_gene: NA
CDR3aa: CASSPPGRNYGYTF
CDR3nt: TGTGCCAGCTCACCACCGGGGCGTAACTATGGCTACACCTTC

abundance: NA
j_gene: TRBJ1-2
v_gene: TRBV18
d_gene: NA
CDR3aa: CASSASEAGHGYTF
CDR3nt: TGTGCCAGCTCAGCTTCTGAGGCGGGGCATGGCTACACCTTC

abundance: once
j_gene: TRBJ2-5
v_gene: TRBV5-4
d_gene: NA
CDR3aa: CASSLAGVWETQYF
CDR3nt: TGTGCCAGCAGCTTGGCCGGGGTGTGGGAGACCCAGTACTTC

abundance: few
j_gene: TRBJ1-5
v_gene: TRBV5-6
d_gene: TRBD1
CDR3aa: CASSPAGTGAGQPQHF
CDR3nt: TGTGCCAGCAGCCCTGCGGGGACAGGGGCTGGTCAGCCCCAGCATTTT

abundance: NA
j_gene: TRBJ1-1
v_gene: TRBV5-5
d_gene: NA
CDR3aa: CASSLVVGSVVGVFF
CDR3nt: TGTGCCAGCAGCTTGGTCGTAGGGTCAGTAGTGGGAGTCTTCTTT

abundance: NA
j_gene: TRBJ1-5
v_gene: TRBV6-1
d_gene: NA
CDR3aa: CASSEAQLRNQPQHF
CDR3nt: TGTGCCAGCAGTGAAGCTCAGCTGCGGAATCAGCCCCAGCATTTT

abundance: NA
j_gene: TRBJ1-1
v_gene: TRBV3-1/TRBV3-2
d_gene: TRBD1
CDR3aa: CASSLTGVTEAFF
CDR3nt: TGTGCCAGCAGCCTTACAGGGGTGACTGAAGCTTTCTTT

abundance: NA
j_gene: TRBJ1-1
v_gene: TRBV4-3
d_gene: NA
CDR3aa: CASSQVGRTAEAFF
CDR3nt: TGCGCCAGCAGCCAAGTCGGGAGGACAGCAGAAGCTTTCTTT

abundance: NA
j_gene: TRBJ1-2
v_gene: TRBV25-1
d_gene: NA
CDR3aa: CASSEREIDGYTF
CDR3nt: TGTGCCAGCAGTGAAAGGGAGATAGATGGCTACACCTTC

abundance: NA
j_gene: TRBJ2-2
v_gene: TRBV18
d_gene: NA
CDR3aa: CASSPQSLSRVIGELFF
CDR3nt: TGTGCCAGCTCACCACAATCCCTTTCCCGAGTAATCGGGGAGCTGTTTTTT

abundance: NA
j_gene: TRBJ1-1
v_gene: TRBV6-5
d_gene: TRBD1
CDR3aa: CASRKTGGTEAFF
CDR3nt: TGTGCCAGCAGAAAAACAGGGGGCACTGAAGCTTTCTTT

abundance: NA
j_gene: TRBJ1-1
v_gene: TRBV9
d_gene: TRBD1
CDR3aa: CASSEDRGLSTEAFF
CDR3nt: TGTGCCAGCAGCGAGGACAGGGGATTGAGCACTGAAGCTTTCTTT

abundance: NA
j_gene: TRBJ2-1
v_gene: TRBV7-2
d_gene: TRBD1
CDR3aa: CASSQPGQGWEQFF
CDR3nt: TGTGCCAGCAGCCAGCCGGGACAGGGTTGGGAGCAGTTCTTC

abundance: once
j_gene: TRBJ1-2
v_gene: TRBV5-4
d_gene: NA
CDR3aa: CASSRLSPELLYGYTF
CDR3nt: TGTGCCAGCTCTCGACTAAGTCCCGAACTACTCTATGGCTACACCTTC

abundance: NA
j_gene: TRBJ2-2
v_gene: TRBV5-5
d_gene: NA
CDR3aa: CASSLDPLALGELFF
CDR3nt: TGTGCCAGCAGCTTGGATCCTCTAGCACTAGGGGAGCTGTTTTTT

abundance: NA
j_gene: TRBJ1-4
v_gene: TRBV30
d_gene: TRBD1
CDR3aa: CAWGAGQGNEKLFF
CDR3nt: TGTGCCTGGGGTGCGGGACAGGGGAATGAAAAACTGTTTTTT

abundance: NA
j_gene: TRBJ2-2
v_gene: TRBV9
d_gene: NA
CDR3aa: CASSVQTNTGELFF
CDR3nt: TGTGCCAGCAGCGTACAGACGAACACCGGGGAGCTGTTTTTT

abundance: few
j_gene: TRBJ1-6
v_gene: TRBV9
d_gene: NA
CDR3aa: CASSVEVDNSPLHF
CDR3nt: TGTGCCAGCAGCGTAGAAGTAGATAATTCACCCCTCCACTTT

abundance: NA
j_gene: TRBJ2-2
v_gene: TRBV5-1
d_gene: TRBD1
CDR3aa: CASSAPGTGGTGELFF
CDR3nt: TGCGCCAGCAGCGCTCCCGGGACAGGGGGGACCGGGGAGCTGTTTTTT

abundance: NA
j_gene: TRBJ1-2
v_gene: TRBV25-1
d_gene: NA
CDR3aa: CASSEYVGEGHYGYTF
CDR3nt: TGTGCCAGCAGTGAATATGTCGGGGAGGGTCACTATGGCTACACCTTC

abundance: NA
j_gene: TRBJ1-2
v_gene: TRBV5-1
d_gene: TRBD1
CDR3aa: CASSLGTGANYGYTF
CDR3nt: TGCGCCAGCAGCCTAGGGACAGGCGCTAACTATGGCTACACCTTC

abundance: once
j_gene: TRBJ1-1
v_gene: TRBV19
d_gene: TRBD1
CDR3aa: CASSPSTGAVVAFF
CDR3nt: TGTGCCAGTAGTCCTAGCACAGGGGCTGTCGTGGCTTTCTTT

abundance: NA
j_gene: TRBJ2-7
v_gene: TRBV7-8
d_gene: NA
CDR3aa: CASSPIRGVSYEQYF
CDR3nt: TGTGCCAGCAGTCCTATCAGGGGCGTCTCCTACGAGCAGTACTTC

abundance: NA
j_gene: TRBJ1-1
v_gene: TRBV3-1/TRBV3-2
d_gene: TRBD1
CDR3aa: CASSYGQGNTEAFF
CDR3nt: TGTGCCAGCAGCTACGGACAGGGAAACACTGAAGCTTTCTTT

abundance: many
j_gene: TRBJ2-5
v_gene: TRBV7-9
d_gene: TRBD1
CDR3aa: CASRLGQGPSETQYF
CDR3nt: TGTGCCAGCAGATTGGGACAGGGGCCGTCTGAGACCCAGTACTTC

abundance: NA
j_gene: TRBJ2-1
v_gene: TRBV7-2
d_gene: TRBD2
CDR3aa: CASSWVGGGYNEQFF
CDR3nt: TGTGCCAGCAGCTGGGTTGGCGGGGGATACAATGAGCAGTTCTTC

abundance: NA
j_gene: TRBJ1-1
v_gene: TRBV2
d_gene: NA
CDR3aa: CASQTNRVGTEAFF
CDR3nt: TGTGCCAGCCAAACAAACAGGGTTGGAACTGAAGCTTTCTTT

abundance: NA
j_gene: TRBJ1-5
v_gene: TRBV7-2
d_gene: TRBD1
CDR3aa: CASSLDGQAHTPQHF
CDR3nt: TGTGCCAGCAGCTTAGACGGACAGGCTCATACGCCCCAGCATTTT

abundance: NA
j_gene: TRBJ2-7
v_gene: TRBV28
d_gene: TRBD1
CDR3aa: CASSSPDRAHEQYF
CDR3nt: TGTGCCAGCAGTTCCCCCGACAGGGCACACGAGCAGTACTTC

abundance: NA
j_gene: TRBJ2-7
v_gene: TRBV5-6
d_gene: TRBD1
CDR3aa: CASSGWDSYEQYF
CDR3nt: TGTGCCAGCAGCGGTTGGGACAGCTACGAGCAGTACTTC

abundance: NA
j_gene: TRBJ1-2
v_gene: TRBV28
d_gene: TRBD1
CDR3aa: CASSLDRGGYTF
CDR3nt: TGTGCCAGCAGTCTGGACAGGGGCGGCTACACCTTC